Each of the 19 T cell receptor beta chains below was sequenced from the same sample in a study of T cells expressing NK-cell markers. TCRdb reprocessed the 5' RACE reads and reports one entry per CDR3 protein, with no DNA. Recorded for this sample: hundreds of thousands of distinct CDR3 sequences. Sequencing was carried out using blood T cells: a sorted CD56 or NKG2C T cell subset, CD4+ or CD8+ T cells, or bulk PBMC T cells (not recorded which). These receptors were collected from a man younger than 35 in good health.

This chain's CDR3 is CASSLASGLYNEKLFF. The chain couples TRBV7-9 to TRBJ1-4. The CDR3 totals 16 residues. From germline, CDR1 is SEHNR and CDR2 FQNEAQ (reference sequence).

The V gene is TRBV6-2 or TRBV6-3, the J gene TRBJ1-6; without DNA, the TCRdb call of TRBD1 cannot be checked. The CDR3 contains 15 residues. In germline, CDR1 is MNHEY, CDR2 SVGEGT. Here the CDR3 reads CASSYSDSSSSPLHF.

The chain is built from TRBV10-3 and TRBJ2-7; without DNA, the TCRdb call of TRBD1 cannot be checked. CDR3 length: 12 residues. Germline CDR1 reads ENHRY; CDR2 reads SYGVKD. Here the CDR3 reads CAIRAGAYEQYF.

The chain links TRBV30 to TRBJ2-3; checking the TCRdb D call of TRBD1 is not possible without DNA. The CDR3 has 15 residues. Per germline, CDR1 GTSNPN and CDR2 SVGIG (reference sequence). This CDR3 reads CAWRGGTTHFDTQYF. The variable domain in full, with the rest retrieved from reference TRBV30 and TRBJ2-3, is SQTIHQWPATLVQPVGSPLSLECTVEGTSNPNLYWYRQAAGRGLQLLFYSVGIGQISSEVPQNLSASRPQDRQFILSSKKLLLSDSGFYLCAWRGGTTHFDTQYFGPGTRLTVL.

The chain carries TRBV20-1 and TRBJ2-5; as DNA is missing, the TRBD2 call by TCRdb cannot be tested. The CDR3 length is 13 residues. Germline-derived CDR1 and CDR2 are DFQATT and SNEGSKA (reference sequence). This chain's CDR3 is CSADPSSTETQYF.

This rearrangement joins TRBV29-1 to TRBJ2-1; TCRdb indicates TRBD2, and absent DNA this call remains unverified. The CDR3 sequence is 14 residues long. CDR1 SQVTM and CDR2 ANQGSEA come from the germline V gene. This CDR3 reads CSVEAGPSYNEQFF.

The V call is TRBV20-1, the J call TRBJ2-3. CDR1 and CDR2 from the germline V gene are DFQATT and SNEGSKA (reference sequence). This CDR3 has 14 amino acids. The CDR3 here is CSARMTESTDTQYF.

V and J are TRBV6-1 and TRBJ1-4; TCRdb's D gene call, TRBD1, goes unchecked for lack of DNA. The germline V gene encodes CDR1 MNHNS and CDR2 SASEGT. CDR3 length: 14 amino acids. CDR3 sequence: CASSGTTANEKLFF.

The rearrangement links TRBV6-5 to TRBJ2-5; TCRdb selects TRBD2, and the lack of DNA leaves this call unchecked. Germline V lookup: CDR1 MNHEY, CDR2 SVGAGI. The CDR3 has 14 residues. The CDR3 here is CASSSGLVGETQYF.

The CDR3 loop reads CASSQEGGSAYNEQFF. The chain joins TRBV4-1 to TRBJ2-1; as DNA is missing, the TRBD2 call by TCRdb cannot be tested. This CDR3 spans 16 amino acids. Germline V CDR1 and CDR2: MGHRA, YSYEKL.

CDR3 in amino acids: CASSYSTVGNTEAFF. This rearrangement joins TRBV6-5 to TRBJ1-1. The CDR3 totals 15 residues. Germline V gives CDR1 MNHEY, CDR2 SVGAGI.

This chain uses TRBV20-1 with TRBJ2-1; TCRdb names TRBD1, which stays unverified in the absence of DNA. The CDR3 has 15 amino acids. Germline V gene sequence: CDR1 DFQATT, CDR2 SNEGSKA (reference sequence). The chain's CDR3 is CSAIAGVHSYNEQFF.

The V and J genes are TRBV20-1 and TRBJ2-7. The CDR3 is 12 residues long. Germline CDR1 and CDR2: DFQATT and SNEGSKA (reference sequence). Here the CDR3 reads CSAPRHSYEQYF.

The CDR3 here is CANSKGLVSTGELFF. The chain carries TRBV12-3 or TRBV12-4 and TRBJ2-2; the D call from TCRdb, TRBD2, cannot be confirmed without DNA. This CDR3 comprises 15 residues.

The V gene is TRBV27, the J gene TRBJ1-1; no DNA is available, so the TRBD1 call from TCRdb remains unchecked. Germline values: CDR1 MNHEY, CDR2 SMNVEV (reference sequence). The CDR3 loop spans 14 amino acids. CDR3 sequence: CASSTGGGNTEAFF.

The gene calls are TRBV7-2 and TRBJ1-1. The length of the CDR3 is 14 residues. The V gene's germline CDR1 is SGHTA and CDR2 FQGNSA. CDR3 sequence: CASSLLWGNTEAFF.

The gene calls are TRBV7-3 and TRBJ1-2; TCRdb indicates TRBD1, and absent DNA this call remains unverified. There are 14 residues in the CDR3. The germline CDR1 and CDR2 sequences are SGHTA and FQGTGA. CDR3 residues: CASSFSRDSYGYTF.

V usage is TRBV15 and J usage is TRBJ2-1; TCRdb calls TRBD1, which cannot be checked without DNA. The CDR3 has 16 amino acids. Looked up from germline, CDR1 is LNHNV and CDR2 is YYDKDF (reference sequence). CDR3 sequence reads: CATSRERGRLQYEQFF.

The V call is TRBV12-3 or TRBV12-4, the J call TRBJ2-3; TCRdb's D call of TRBD2 is untestable without DNA. This CDR3 comprises 17 residues. The CDR3 sequence: CASSPRTSGISTDTQYF.